This T cell receptor beta chain originates from a study of T-cell reconstitution after alpha-beta-depleted transplantation in children. Germline V gene data show CDR1 as MDHEN and CDR2 as SYDVKM. The CDR3 consists of 17 residues. V lost 2 bases and J 3 bases, leaving 18 bases between the germline ends. This clonotype occurred once. As it was prepared, the TCRbeta library received unique molecular identifiers. Each CDR3 protein is one row after TCRdb ran MiXCR on the PCR reads. The data hold roughly 500,000 distinct CDR3 sequences, with approximately 32% observed a single time. The starting material was PBMCs from the stem cell graft donor, obtained from the stem cell graft. V usage is TRBV28 and J usage is TRBJ2-3; D unclear. The source is a human donor who donated a stem cell graft to a child with aplastic anemia. DNA for the CDR3: TGTGCCAGCAGTTTAGTTTTGGATTCCGCGTCGACAGATACGCAGTATTTT. It is translated as CASSLVLDSASTDTQYF.